These 2 T cell receptor beta chains share one sample of origin, sequenced in a study of blood T cell repertoires in COVID-19. Produced via immunoSEQ multiplex PCR; TCRdb's table is partial and in-frame only. The data contain about 260,000 clones, about nine tenths of them singletons. Material: PBMCs or T cells enriched from blood (not recorded which). All receptors come from a man aged 45 to 65 who had been exposed to COVID-19.

The genes are TRBV19 and TRBJ2-3, with D perhaps TRBD2 (6 bases). V was trimmed by 6 bases and J by 2 bases, leaving 33 bases between them. CDR1 is LNHDA and CDR2 is SQIVND in the germline V gene (reference sequence). The CDR3 has 21 residues. CDR3 DNA: TGTGCCAGTAGCCTATCCTCGGGACTCCCTAAACCTACTCACCTCACAGATACGCAGTATTTT. This gives the protein CASSLSSGLPKPTHLTDTQYF.

This rearrangement joins TRBV28 to TRBJ1-1; D is perhaps TRBD1 (6 bases). V shed 5 bases and J shed 1 base, with 20 bases lying between them. CDR3 length: 17 amino acids. Looked up from germline, CDR1 is MDHEN and CDR2 is SYDVKM. The CDR3, as DNA: TGTGCCAGCAGTGGACTGATCGGGGGGCATACGAACACTGAAGCTTTCTTT. This translates into CASSGLIGGHTNTEAFF.